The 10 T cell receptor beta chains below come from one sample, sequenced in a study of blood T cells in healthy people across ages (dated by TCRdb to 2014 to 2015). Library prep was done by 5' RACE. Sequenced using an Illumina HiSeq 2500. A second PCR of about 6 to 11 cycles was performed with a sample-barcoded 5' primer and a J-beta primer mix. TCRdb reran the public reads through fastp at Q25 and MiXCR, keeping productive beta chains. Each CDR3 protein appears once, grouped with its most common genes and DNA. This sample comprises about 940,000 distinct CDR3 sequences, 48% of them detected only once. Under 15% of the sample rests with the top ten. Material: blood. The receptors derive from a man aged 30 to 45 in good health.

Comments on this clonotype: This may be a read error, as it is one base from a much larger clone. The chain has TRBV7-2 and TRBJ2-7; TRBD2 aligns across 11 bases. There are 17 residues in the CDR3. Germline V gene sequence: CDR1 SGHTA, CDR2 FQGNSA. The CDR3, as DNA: TGTGCCAGCAGCTTAGCCCTAGCGGGGGGCAGCTCCGACGAGCAGTACTTC. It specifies CASSLALAGGSSDEQYF.

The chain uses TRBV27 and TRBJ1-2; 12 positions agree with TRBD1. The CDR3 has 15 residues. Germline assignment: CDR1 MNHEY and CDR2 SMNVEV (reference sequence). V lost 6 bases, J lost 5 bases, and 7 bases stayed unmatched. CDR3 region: CASRRGTGGPYGYTF. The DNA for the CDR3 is TGTGCCAGCAGACGAGGGACAGGGGGCCCGTATGGCTACACCTTC.

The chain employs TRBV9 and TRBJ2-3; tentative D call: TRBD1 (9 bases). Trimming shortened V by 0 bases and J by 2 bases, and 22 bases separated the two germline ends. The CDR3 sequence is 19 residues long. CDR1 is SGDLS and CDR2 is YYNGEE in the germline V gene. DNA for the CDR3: TGTGCCAGCAGCGTAGAAGGACAGGGGTTCGGGGGGGCCACAGATACGCAGTATTTT. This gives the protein CASSVEGQGFGGATDTQYF.

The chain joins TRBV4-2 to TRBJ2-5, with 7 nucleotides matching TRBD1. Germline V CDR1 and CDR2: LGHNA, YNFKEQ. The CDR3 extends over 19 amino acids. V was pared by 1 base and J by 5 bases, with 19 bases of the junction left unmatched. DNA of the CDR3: TGTGCCAGCAGCCAAGCCCTCTTAGACAGGGCCAGCGAAGGCGAGACCCAGTACTTC. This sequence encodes CASSQALLDRASEGETQYF.

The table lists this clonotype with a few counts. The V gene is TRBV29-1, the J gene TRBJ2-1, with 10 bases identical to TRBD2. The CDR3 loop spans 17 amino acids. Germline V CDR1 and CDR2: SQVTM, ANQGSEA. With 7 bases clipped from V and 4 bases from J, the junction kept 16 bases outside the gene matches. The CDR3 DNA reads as TGCAGCGCCCGGCCCTCCCAGCGGACTAGCGGTTACAATGAGCAGTTCTTC. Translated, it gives CSARPSQRTSGYNEQFF.

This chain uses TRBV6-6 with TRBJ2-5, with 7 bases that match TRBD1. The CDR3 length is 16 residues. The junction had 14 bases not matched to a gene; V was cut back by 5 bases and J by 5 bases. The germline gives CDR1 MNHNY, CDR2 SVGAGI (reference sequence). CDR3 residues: CASSPDRDPRGETQYF. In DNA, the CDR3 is TGTGCCAGCAGTCCTGACCGGGACCCCAGGGGGGAGACCCAGTACTTC.

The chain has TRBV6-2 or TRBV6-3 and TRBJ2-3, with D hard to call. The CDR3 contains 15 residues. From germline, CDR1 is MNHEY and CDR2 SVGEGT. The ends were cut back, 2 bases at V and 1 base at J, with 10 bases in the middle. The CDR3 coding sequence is TGTGCCAGCAGTTACCCCCGGAACCGCACAGATACGCAGTATTTT. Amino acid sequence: CASSYPRNRTDTQYF.

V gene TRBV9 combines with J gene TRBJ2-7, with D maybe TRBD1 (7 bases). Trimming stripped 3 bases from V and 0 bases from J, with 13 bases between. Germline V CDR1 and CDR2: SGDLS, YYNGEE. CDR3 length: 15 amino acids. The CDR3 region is CASSGRRDSSYEQYF. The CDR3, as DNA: TGTGCCAGCAGCGGCCGGCGGGACAGCTCCTACGAGCAGTACTTC.

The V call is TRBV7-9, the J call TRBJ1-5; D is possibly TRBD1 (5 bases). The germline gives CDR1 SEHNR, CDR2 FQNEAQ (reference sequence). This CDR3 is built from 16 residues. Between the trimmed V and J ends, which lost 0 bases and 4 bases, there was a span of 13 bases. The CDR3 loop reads CASSLAQGEGNQPQHF. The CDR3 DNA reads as TGTGCCAGCAGCTTAGCGCAGGGAGAAGGAAATCAGCCCCAGCATTTT.

CDR3 sequence reads: CASSDRWGSNQPQHF. The DNA of the CDR3 is TGTGCCAGCAGTGATCGGTGGGGAAGCAATCAGCCCCAGCATTTT. The chain combines TRBV6-1 with TRBJ1-5; D not certain. CDR3 length: 15 residues. The germline V gene has CDR1 MNHNS and CDR2 SASEGT. Deletions cut 3 bases from V and 1 base from J, with 10 bases between.